The 12 T cell receptor beta chains below all came from one sample that was sequenced in a study of cytomegalovirus exposure and HLA in healthy donors. In the PCR, 60 Vbeta and 13 Jbeta primers were used. TCRdb's table, derived via immunoSEQ multiplex PCR, lists solely in-frame clones and lacks some. The sample records 95,000 to 150,000 clones, over 60% being singletons. Material: PBMCs. The receptors originated from a woman aged 40 to 50 in good health and CMV-seropositive.

The chain has TRBV13 and TRBJ2-1, with 11 bases lining up with TRBD2. Germline values: CDR1 PRHDT, CDR2 FYEKMQ (reference sequence). This CDR3 region has 16 residues. With 5 bases clipped from V and 5 bases from J, the junction kept 8 bases outside the gene matches. As DNA, the CDR3 is TGTGCCAGCAGCGTCTATAGCGGGAGGGAGAACAATGAGCAGTTCTTC. This encodes CASSVYSGRENNEQFF.

This rearrangement joins TRBV4-2 to TRBJ1-1; D ambiguous. There are 14 residues in the CDR3. Trimming removed 5 bases at V and 2 bases at J, with 12 bases between. Germline V gene lookup returns CDR1 LGHNA and CDR2 YNFKEQ. The CDR3 coding sequence is TGTGCCAGCAGCTTAAGACTTCGCAACACTGAAGCTTTCTTT. Its translation is CASSLRLRNTEAFF.

This sequence joins TRBV5-6 and TRBJ1-1, with 10 bases fitting TRBD1. The CDR3 loop spans 14 amino acids. The trim removed 4 bases at V and 5 bases at J, leaving 5 bases unmatched. Germline lookup yields CDR1 SGHDT and CDR2 YYEEEE. CDR3 coding DNA: TGTGCCAGCAGCAGGACAGGGGGAGGGACTGAAGCTTTCTTT. Translation gives CASSRTGGGTEAFF. The full variable domain, completed using reference TRBV5-6 and TRBJ1-1, is DAGVTQSPTHLIKTRGQQVTLRCSPKSGHDTVSWYQQALGQGPQFIFQYYEEEERQRGNFPDRFSGHQFPNYSSELNVNALLLGDSALYLCASSRTGGGTEAFFGQGTRLTVV.

The genes are TRBV2 and TRBJ2-1, with 8 bases that match TRBD1. With 2 bases clipped from V and 3 bases from J, the junction kept 6 bases outside the gene matches. Germline CDR1 and CDR2: SNHLY and FYNNEI. This CDR3 is built from 16 residues. The CDR3 DNA follows: TGTGCCAGCAGTGAATATAGGACAGGGTTCTACAATGAGCAGTTCTTC. It encodes CASSEYRTGFYNEQFF.

The rearrangement links TRBV9 to TRBJ2-6, with a tentative D call TRBD2 (6 bases). Germline loops: CDR1 SGDLS, CDR2 YYNGEE. The CDR3 has 18 residues. With 0 bases removed from V and 4 bases from J, the gap between germline ends came to 17 bases. The CDR3 protein is CASSVVGGVGLGANVLTF. CDR3 coding DNA: TGTGCCAGCAGCGTAGTGGGAGGCGTGGGGCTCGGGGCCAACGTCCTGACTTTC.

The rearrangement links TRBV29-1 to TRBJ1-3, with D perhaps TRBD1 (6 bases). V lost 7 bases and J lost 2, with 12 bases in between. Germline V gene lookup returns CDR1 SQVTM and CDR2 ANQGSEA. The CDR3 is made up of 13 amino acids. CDR3 DNA: TGCAGCGCCAAACAGGGACCTGGAAACACCATATATTTT. It yields the protein CSAKQGPGNTIYF.

The DNA for the CDR3 is TGTGCCAGCTCACCGTTCTCTGGACAGACGAACACCGGGGAGCTGTTTTTT. It specifies CASSPFSGQTNTGELFF. The genes are TRBV18 and TRBJ2-2, with D possibly being TRBD1 (6 bases). V lost 3 bases to trimming and J lost 0 bases, with 14 bases between them. Looked up from germline, CDR1 is KGHSH and CDR2 is LQKENI. This CDR3 region has 17 residues.

This chain uses TRBV5-8 with TRBJ1-4, with D tentatively TRBD1 (6 bases). The V end was cut by 4 bases, the J end by 8 bases, with 18 bases between. The CDR3 covers 15 residues. Per germline, CDR1 SGHTS and CDR2 YDEGEE. CDR3 loop: CASSRYRDPREKLFF. CDR3 in DNA: TGTGCCAGCAGCAGATACAGGGACCCCCGGGAAAAACTGTTTTTT.

The gene calls are TRBV7-9 and TRBJ1-4, with 8 bases that match TRBD1. The CDR3 sequence is 15 residues long. With 5 bases clipped from V and 7 bases from J, the junction kept 9 bases outside the gene matches. Germline CDR1 reads SEHNR; CDR2 reads FQNEAQ (reference sequence). The CDR3 sequence is CASSAIQGGREKLFF. The CDR3 DNA is TGTGCCAGCAGCGCGATACAGGGGGGCCGTGAAAAACTGTTTTTT.

The chain employs TRBV9 and TRBJ2-3; D might be TRBD2 (5 bases). Per the germline V gene, CDR1 is SGDLS and CDR2 is YYNGEE. Trimming cost V 4 bases and J 4 bases, with 19 bases left between them. This CDR3 has 16 amino acids. CDR3 sequence: CASSPRLAIFPDTQYF. The CDR3 DNA reads as TGTGCCAGCAGCCCCAGGCTAGCAATTTTCCCAGATACGCAGTATTTT.

The CDR3 DNA follows: TGTGCCAGTATAGGGGATGGGGCCAACGTCCTGACTTTC. Residues: CASIGDGANVLTF. The rearrangement links TRBV19 to TRBJ2-6; D perhaps matches TRBD1 (5 bases). Germline V CDR1 and CDR2: LNHDA, SQIVND (reference sequence). Trimming removed 7 bases at V and 3 bases at J, with 7 bases between. The CDR3 is made up of 13 amino acids.

V gene TRBV11-1 combines with J gene TRBJ2-1, with 7 bases identical to TRBD2. V lost 1 base to trimming and J lost 7 bases; unmatched junction nucleotides: 4. This CDR3 spans 14 amino acids. Germline-derived CDR1 and CDR2 are SGHAT and FQDESV (reference sequence). CDR3 in amino acids: CASSLGGSPNEQFF. The CDR3 DNA sequence: TGTGCCAGCAGCTTAGGCGGGAGTCCGAATGAGCAGTTCTTC. Together with reference TRBV11-1 and TRBJ2-1, the CDR3 gives the full variable domain: EAEVAQSPRYKITEKSQAVAFWCDPISGHATLYWYRQILGQGPELLVQFQDESVVDDSQLPKDRFSAERLKGVDSTLKIQPAELGDSAMYLCASSLGGSPNEQFFGPGTRLTVL.